Each of the 4 T cell receptor beta chains below was sequenced from the same sample in a study of neurological immune-mediated disorders. A single record per CDR3 protein comes from TCRdb applying MiXCR to the 5' RACE reads. The data contain 110,000 or so distinct CDR3 sequences, 3% to 3.5% of them singletons. The sequenced sample was PBMCs. Every receptor here comes from a woman in her thirties with multiple sclerosis.

This clonotype was found many times. The genes are TRBV5-6 and TRBJ2-1; 8 bases map to TRBD2. Per germline, CDR1 SGHDT and CDR2 YYEEEE. J was trimmed by 7 bases and V by 0 bases; bases with no gene match: 6. The CDR3 is made up of 15 amino acids. DNA for the CDR3: TGTGCCAGCAGCTTGGGGGGACTAGTGGGTAATGAGCAGTTCTTC. Translated: CASSLGGLVGNEQFF.

In this sample, this clonotype turned up many times. The gene calls are TRBV20-1 and TRBJ2-1; D call uncertain. V dropped 3 bases and J dropped 4 bases, with 7 bases sitting between them. CDR1 and CDR2 from the germline V gene are DFQATT and SNEGSKA (reference sequence). This CDR3 comprises 12 residues. CDR3 sequence (DNA): TGCAGTGCTAGTGGGCTTTACAATGAGCAGTTCTTC. It translates to CSASGLYNEQFF.

This clonotype occurred many times. V and J are TRBV7-9 and TRBJ2-1; D is unresolved. Germline values: CDR1 SEHNR, CDR2 FQNEAQ (reference sequence). V was shortened by 1 base and J by 6 bases, with 4 bases between the two germline ends. This CDR3 has 12 amino acids. CDR3: CASSLGSNEQFF. DNA of the CDR3: TGTGCCAGCAGCTTAGGATCCAATGAGCAGTTCTTC.

This clonotype was seen repeatedly, ten times or more. CDR3 protein: CASSQVPGGDEDTQYF. CDR3 DNA sequence: TGCGCCAGCAGCCAAGTCCCGGGGGGGGACGAGGATACGCAGTATTTT. The chain carries TRBV4-1 and TRBJ2-3, with 8 nucleotides matching TRBD2. The CDR3 has 16 residues. CDR1 and CDR2 from the germline V gene are MGHRA and YSYEKL. After removal of 1 base from V and 6 bases from J, the junction contained 9 bases not matched to a gene.